One T cell receptor beta chain is described in this entry. As yet, its antigen is unknown. The sample belongs to a study of T cells after yellow fever vaccination. Regarding the study as a whole: Post-booster samples contained most primary-vaccination clones (around 96% CD4, about 90% CD8). Weaker overall, the secondary response nonetheless peaked faster (day 5 versus 15). Few clonotypes appeared in both CD4 and CD8 compartments.

V was shortened by 5 bases and J by 6 bases, with 17 bases between the two germline ends. Looked up from germline, CDR1 is MGHRA and CDR2 is YSYEKL. This CDR3 comprises 14 residues. From the 5' RACE reads, TCRdb called clonotypes with MiXCR, one entry per CDR3 protein. The sample carries fewer than 90,000 distinct CDR3 sequences, more than 5.5% recorded once. The sample in question was CD8+ T cells sorted from PBMCs, obtained 4 to 6 days after the first yellow fever vaccination. The chain recombines TRBV4-1 with TRBJ2-7, with D tentatively TRBD2 (6 bases). This clonotype was sampled from a man between 18 and 29 years old who received the YFV17D yellow fever vaccine. The chain's CDR3 is CASSDISRLGEQYF. The CDR3 coding sequence is TGCGCCAGCAGCGACATATCTAGACTAGGCGAGCAGTACTTC.